The 8 T cell receptor beta chains in this list originate from one sample, sequenced in a study of blood T cell repertoires in COVID-19. Sequencing was performed with immunoSEQ multiplex PCR; in TCRdb, only in-frame clones are kept and a portion is missing. The sample contains about 310,000 clones, around nine tenths of which appear only once. Source material: peripheral blood. Every receptor here comes from a man between 50 and 59 years old with active or convalescent COVID-19.

The chain recombines TRBV19 with TRBJ1-3; D not certain. CDR1 is LNHDA and CDR2 is SQIVND in the germline V gene (reference sequence). CDR3 length equals 13 residues. V lost 5 bases to trimming and J lost 3 bases, with 8 bases between them. CDR3: CASSAAYGNTIYF. The CDR3 DNA sequence: TGTGCCAGTAGTGCGGCATATGGAAACACCATATATTTT.

J is TRBJ2-5 and V is TRBV9; D is possibly TRBD1 (6 bases). Per the germline V gene, CDR1 is SGDLS and CDR2 is YYNGEE. CDR3 size: 14 residues. V was cut by 0 bases and J by 4 bases, with 10 bases left in between. The CDR3: CASSVGQAGETQYF. The CDR3 nucleotides are TGTGCCAGCAGCGTAGGACAGGCGGGAGAGACCCAGTACTTC. The complete variable domain, with remaining parts taken from reference TRBV9 and TRBJ2-5, reads DSGVTQTPKHLITATGQRVTLRCSPRSGDLSVYWYQQSLDQGLQFLIQYYNGEERAKGNILERFSAQQFPDLHSELNLSSLELGDSALYFCASSVGQAGETQYFGPGTRLLVL.

The chain joins TRBV6-6 to TRBJ1-1, with 7 bases lining up with TRBD1. Germline V gene data show CDR1 as MNHNY and CDR2 as SVGAGI (reference sequence). This CDR3 has 15 residues. Losses at the gene ends were 7 bases for V and 0 bases for J; bases not matched to a gene: 8. The CDR3 DNA reads TGTGCCAGCACTTGGGGGACAGCAATGAACACTGAAGCTTTCTTT. Protein: CASTWGTAMNTEAFF.

The rearrangement joins TRBV5-1 to TRBJ2-1; 11 nucleotides align to TRBD2. V lost 1 base, J lost 8 bases, and 5 bases stayed unmatched. Germline-derived CDR1 and CDR2 are SGHRS and YFSETQ. This CDR3 has 15 residues. The CDR3 sequence is CASSLFALAGDEQFF. The CDR3 coding sequence is TGCGCCAGCAGCTTGTTTGCACTAGCGGGGGATGAGCAGTTCTTC. Supplemented by reference TRBV5-1 and TRBJ2-1, the full variable domain reads KAGVTQTPRYLIKTRGQQVTLSCSPISGHRSVSWYQQTPGQGLQFLFEYFSETQRNKGNFPGRFSGRQFSNSRSEMNVSTLELGDSALYLCASSLFALAGDEQFFGPGTRLTVL.

In the case of this clone: The sample holds other DNA sequences that translate to the same CDR3. This rearrangement joins TRBV5-1 to TRBJ2-7; 9 bases align to TRBD1. The CDR3 has 14 amino acids. Trimming took 4 bases from V and 3 from J; bases not matched to a gene: 5. Per the germline V gene, CDR1 is SGHRS and CDR2 is YFSETQ. The CDR3 bases are TGCGCCAGCAGCCCCCGGACAGGGGACTACGAGCAGTACTTC. This codes for CASSPRTGDYEQYF.

The gene calls are TRBV5-1 and TRBJ2-2, with D possibly being TRBD1 (7 bases). The CDR3 length is 16 residues. CDR1 and CDR2 from the germline V gene are SGHRS and YFSETQ. Deletions cut 0 bases from V and 7 bases from J, with 16 bases between. Here the CDR3 reads CASSLGGGGNGGELFF. In nucleotides, the CDR3 is TGCGCCAGCAGCTTGGGAGGAGGGGGCAACGGCGGGGAGCTGTTTTTT.

V usage is TRBV7-2 and J usage is TRBJ2-5; TRBD2 is a possible D gene (5 bases). Germline V CDR1 and CDR2: SGHTA, FQGNSA. V was pared by 5 bases and J by 2 bases, with 12 bases between. CDR3 length equals 14 residues. The DNA of the CDR3 is TGTGCCAGCAGCCCATCAGCGGTACAAGAGACCCAGTACTTC. This encodes CASSPSAVQETQYF.

This CDR3 is CASSAILSSYNEQFF. In DNA, the CDR3 is TGTGCCAGCAGCGCCATTCTGAGCTCCTACAATGAGCAGTTCTTC. V gene TRBV7-9 combines with J gene TRBJ2-1; the D is unclear. From germline, CDR1 is SEHNR and CDR2 FQNEAQ (reference sequence). The CDR3 spans 15 residues. The germline V and J ends were trimmed by 5 bases and 0 bases, with 11 bases remaining between them.